These 11 T cell receptor beta chains were all obtained from the same sample, sequenced in a study of identical twins. TCRdb used MiXCR to reprocess the 5' RACE reads, holding one entry per CDR3 protein. The data hold 640,000 or so distinct CDR3 sequences, with approximately 6% observed a single time. Material: naive T cells sorted from blood. The receptors derive from a man aged 18 to 30 in good health.

The V and J genes are TRBV12-3 or TRBV12-4 and TRBJ2-3, with unresolved D. The CDR3 length is 12 residues. V was clipped by 6 bases and J by 6 bases, with 10 bases between them. The CDR3 DNA is TGTGCCAGCAGGGCCCTTTTGGATACGCAGTATTTT. Residues: CASRALLDTQYF.

This clonotype was seen repeatedly, ten times or more. This chain links TRBV29-1 with TRBJ1-2, with 8 bases lining up with TRBD1. The CDR3 runs 13 residues. With V trimmed by 4 bases and J by 4 bases, 5 bases remained unmatched. Germline V lookup: CDR1 SQVTM, CDR2 ANQGSEA. The CDR3 reads CSVVNRGGYGYTF. In nucleotides, the CDR3 is TGCAGCGTTGTGAACAGGGGGGGCTATGGCTACACCTTC.

The J gene is TRBJ1-5, the V gene TRBV18; no clear D. Trimming shortened V by 3 bases and J by 3 bases, and 6 bases separated the two germline ends. The germline CDR1 and CDR2 sequences are KGHSH and LQKENI. The CDR3 consists of 13 residues. The CDR3 is CASSPFPNQPQHF. CDR3 bases: TGTGCCAGCTCACCTTTCCCCAATCAGCCCCAGCATTTT.

In its sample, this clonotype was seen many times. The chain employs TRBV2 and TRBJ2-1; D not certain. This CDR3 contains 13 residues. Trimming removed 8 bases at V and 0 bases at J, with 8 bases between. CDR1 is SNHLY, CDR2 FYNNEI, per germline. In DNA form, the CDR3 reads TGTGCCAGCCTCGGCAGCTCCTACAATGAGCAGTTCTTC. Translating it yields CASLGSSYNEQFF.

The chain links TRBV6-2 or TRBV6-3 to TRBJ2-3; 8 bases match TRBD1. The CDR3 sequence is 15 residues long. CDR1 MNHEY and CDR2 SVGEGT come from the germline V gene. With 6 bases clipped from V and 4 bases from J, the junction kept 9 bases outside the gene matches. The CDR3 DNA reads TGTGCCAGCAGCCTGGACAGGGTTCAAGCAGATACGCAGTATTTT. Translated, it gives CASSLDRVQADTQYF.

This clonotype was counted ten times or more. J is TRBJ1-1 and V is TRBV12-3 or TRBV12-4, with D possibly matching TRBD1 (6 bases). This CDR3 is 15 amino acids long. V shed 6 bases and J shed 5 bases, with 19 bases lying between them. The CDR3 DNA is TGTGCCAGCAGCCCCGATGGGGGGCGTTGGACTGAAGCTTTCTTT. The encoded protein is CASSPDGGRWTEAFF.

This clonotype was picked up many times. The chain has TRBV5-1 and TRBJ2-3; D remains unclear. The V end was cut by 0 bases, the J end by 0 bases, with 11 bases between. Germline V gene sequence: CDR1 SGHRS, CDR2 YFSETQ. The CDR3 length is 16 residues. The chain's CDR3 is CASSLEEHSSTDTQYF. CDR3 bases: TGCGCCAGCAGCTTGGAGGAGCACTCTAGCACAGATACGCAGTATTTT.

This clonotype was seen only a few times. The J gene is TRBJ2-5, the V gene TRBV10-3, with D tentatively TRBD1 or TRBD2 (7 bases each). Trimming cost V 6 bases and J 4 bases, with 21 bases left between them. From germline, CDR1 is ENHRY and CDR2 SYGVKD. The CDR3 contains 16 residues. CDR3: CAISGGRGGGRETQYF. Here the CDR3 DNA reads TGTGCCATCAGCGGGGGCCGAGGGGGCGGGAGAGAGACCCAGTACTTC.

The sample holds a few counts of this clonotype. The genes are TRBV6-1 and TRBJ1-1; D call uncertain. CDR3 size: 14 residues. Trimming pared 10 bases from V and 0 bases from J, leaving 15 bases between. Looked up from germline, CDR1 is MNHNS and CDR2 is SASEGT. The chain's CDR3 is CATSGKIMNTEAFF. The CDR3 DNA reads as TGTGCCACCTCAGGCAAGATTATGAACACTGAAGCTTTCTTT.

The table lists this clonotype with many counts. CDR3 nucleotides: TGTGCCAGCAGCGTAGGGGTCGGCTCCATGAACACTGAAGCTTTCTTT. The encoded protein is CASSVGVGSMNTEAFF. The V and J genes are TRBV9 and TRBJ1-1, with D unresolved. Germline CDR1 SGDLS, CDR2 YYNGEE. With 0 bases removed from V and 0 bases from J, the gap between germline ends came to 12 bases. The CDR3 is made up of 16 amino acids.

This clonotype was picked up many times. The V and J genes are TRBV10-1 and TRBJ2-1, with D unclear. The CDR3 runs to 11 residues. Germline-derived CDR1 and CDR2 are WNHNN and SYGVQD (reference sequence). V lost 8 bases and J lost 7, with 9 bases in between. Here the CDR3 reads CASPLSNEQFF. CDR3 nucleotide sequence: TGCGCCAGCCCTCTTAGTAATGAGCAGTTCTTC.